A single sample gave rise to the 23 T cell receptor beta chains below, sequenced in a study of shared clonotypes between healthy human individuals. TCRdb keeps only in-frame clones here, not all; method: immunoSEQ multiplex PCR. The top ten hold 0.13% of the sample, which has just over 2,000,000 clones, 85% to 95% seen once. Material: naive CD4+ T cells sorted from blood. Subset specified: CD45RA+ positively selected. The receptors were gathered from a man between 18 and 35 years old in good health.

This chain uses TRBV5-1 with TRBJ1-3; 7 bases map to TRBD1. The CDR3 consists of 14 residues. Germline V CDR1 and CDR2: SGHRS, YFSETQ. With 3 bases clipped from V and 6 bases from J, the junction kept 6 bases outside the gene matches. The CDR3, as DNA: TGCGCCAGCAGCTCGGACGGGACAGCAAACACCATATATTTT. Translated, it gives CASSSDGTANTIYF.

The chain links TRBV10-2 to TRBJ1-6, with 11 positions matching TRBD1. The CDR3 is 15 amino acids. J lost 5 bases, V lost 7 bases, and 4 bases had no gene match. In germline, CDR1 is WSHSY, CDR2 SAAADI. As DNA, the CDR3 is TGCGCCAGCACCGGACAGGGGGCCAATAATTCACCCCTCCACTTT. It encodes CASTGQGANNSPLHF.

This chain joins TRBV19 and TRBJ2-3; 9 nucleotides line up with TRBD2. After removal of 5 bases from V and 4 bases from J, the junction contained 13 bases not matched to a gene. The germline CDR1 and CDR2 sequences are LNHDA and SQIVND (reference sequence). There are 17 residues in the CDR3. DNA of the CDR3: TGTGCCAGTAGTCCACCCGGACTAGCGCGAAGCTCAGATACGCAGTATTTT. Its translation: CASSPPGLARSSDTQYF.

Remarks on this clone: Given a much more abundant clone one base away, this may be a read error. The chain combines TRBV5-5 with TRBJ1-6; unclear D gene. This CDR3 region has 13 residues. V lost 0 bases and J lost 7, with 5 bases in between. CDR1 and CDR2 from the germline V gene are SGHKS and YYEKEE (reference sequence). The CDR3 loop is CASSLEGNSPLHF. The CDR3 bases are TGTGCCAGCAGCTTGGAAGGGAATTCACCCCTCCACTTT. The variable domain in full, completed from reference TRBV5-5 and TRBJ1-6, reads DAGVTQSPTHLIKTRGQQVTLRCSPISGHKSVSWYQQVLGQGPQFIFQYYEKEERGRGNFPDRFSARQFPNYSSELNVNALLLGDSALYLCASSLEGNSPLHFGNGTRLTVT.

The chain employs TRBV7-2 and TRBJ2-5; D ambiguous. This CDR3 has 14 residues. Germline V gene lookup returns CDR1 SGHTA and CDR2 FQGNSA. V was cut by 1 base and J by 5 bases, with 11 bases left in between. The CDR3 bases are TGTGCCAGCAGCTTAGTGGGCCTCGGGGAGACCCAGTACTTC. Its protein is CASSLVGLGETQYF.

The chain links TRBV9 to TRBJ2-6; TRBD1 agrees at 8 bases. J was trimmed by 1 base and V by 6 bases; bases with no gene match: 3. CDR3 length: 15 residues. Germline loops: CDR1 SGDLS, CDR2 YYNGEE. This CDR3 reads CASNGQGSGANVLTF. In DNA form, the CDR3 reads TGTGCCAGCAATGGACAGGGTTCTGGGGCCAACGTCCTGACTTTC.

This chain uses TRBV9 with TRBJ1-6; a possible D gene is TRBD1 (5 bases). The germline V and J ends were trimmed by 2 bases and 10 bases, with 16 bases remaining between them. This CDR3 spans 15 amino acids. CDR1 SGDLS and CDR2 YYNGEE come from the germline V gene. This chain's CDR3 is CASSVEGMGNSPLHF. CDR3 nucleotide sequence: TGTGCCAGCAGCGTGGAGGGGATGGGGAACTCACCCCTCCACTTT.

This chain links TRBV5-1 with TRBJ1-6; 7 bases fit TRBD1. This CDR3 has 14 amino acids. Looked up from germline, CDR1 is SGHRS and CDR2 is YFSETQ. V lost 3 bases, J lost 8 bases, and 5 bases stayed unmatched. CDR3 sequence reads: CASSSHRGDSPLHF. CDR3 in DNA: TGCGCCAGCAGCTCTCACAGGGGTGATTCACCCCTCCACTTT.

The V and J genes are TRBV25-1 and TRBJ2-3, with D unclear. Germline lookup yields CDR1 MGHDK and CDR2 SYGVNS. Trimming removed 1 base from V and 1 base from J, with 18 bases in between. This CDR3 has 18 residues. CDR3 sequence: CASSELGVGPGGTDTQYF. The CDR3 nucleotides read TGTGCCAGCAGTGAATTAGGCGTCGGGCCAGGCGGCACAGATACGCAGTATTTT. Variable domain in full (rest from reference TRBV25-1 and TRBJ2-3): EADIYQTPRYLVIGTGKKITLECSQTMGHDKMYWYQQDPGMELHLIHYSYGVNSTEKGDLSSESTVSRIRTEHFPLTLESARPSHTSQYLCASSELGVGPGGTDTQYFGPGTRLTVL.

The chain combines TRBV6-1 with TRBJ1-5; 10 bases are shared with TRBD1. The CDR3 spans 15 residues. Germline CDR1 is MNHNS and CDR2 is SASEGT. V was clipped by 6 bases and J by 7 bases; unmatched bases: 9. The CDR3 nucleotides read TGTGCCAGCAGAAAAACCGGGACAGGGGCCCAGCCCCAGCATTTT. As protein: CASRKTGTGAQPQHF.

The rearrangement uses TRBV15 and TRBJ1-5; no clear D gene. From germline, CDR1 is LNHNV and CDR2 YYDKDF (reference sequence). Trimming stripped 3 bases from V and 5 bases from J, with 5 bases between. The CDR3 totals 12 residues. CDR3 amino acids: CATSSTHQPQHF. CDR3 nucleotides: TGTGCCACCAGCAGCACCCATCAGCCCCAGCATTTT.

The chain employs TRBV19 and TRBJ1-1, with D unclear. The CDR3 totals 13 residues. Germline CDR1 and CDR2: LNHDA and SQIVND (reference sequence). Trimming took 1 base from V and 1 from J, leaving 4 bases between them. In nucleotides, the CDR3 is TGTGCCAGTAGTATAGCCCGGAACACTGAAGCTTTCTTT. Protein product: CASSIARNTEAFF.

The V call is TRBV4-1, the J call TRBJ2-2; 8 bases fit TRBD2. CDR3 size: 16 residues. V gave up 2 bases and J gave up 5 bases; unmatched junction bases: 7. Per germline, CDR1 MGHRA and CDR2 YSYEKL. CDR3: CASSQREGLRTGELFF. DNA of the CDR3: TGCGCCAGCAGCCAACGGGAGGGCCTAAGGACCGGGGAGCTGTTTTTT.

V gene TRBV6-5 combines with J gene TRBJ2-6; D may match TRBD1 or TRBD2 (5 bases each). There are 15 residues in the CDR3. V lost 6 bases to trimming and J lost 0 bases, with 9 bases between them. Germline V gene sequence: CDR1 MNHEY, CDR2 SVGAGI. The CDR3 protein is CASRGVNSGANVLTF. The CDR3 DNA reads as TGTGCCAGCAGGGGGGTGAACTCTGGGGCCAACGTCCTGACTTTC.

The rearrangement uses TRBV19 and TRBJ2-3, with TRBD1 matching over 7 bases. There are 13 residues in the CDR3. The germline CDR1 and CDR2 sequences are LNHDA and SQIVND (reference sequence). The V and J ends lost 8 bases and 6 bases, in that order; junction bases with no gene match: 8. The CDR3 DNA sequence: TGTGCCAGTCTGGACAGGTCTCTGGATACGCAGTATTTT. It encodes CASLDRSLDTQYF.

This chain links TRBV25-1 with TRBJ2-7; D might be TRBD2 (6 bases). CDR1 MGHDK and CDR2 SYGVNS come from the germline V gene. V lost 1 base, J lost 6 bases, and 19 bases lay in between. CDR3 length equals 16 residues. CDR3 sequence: CASSEFRRGDYGEQYF. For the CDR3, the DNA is TGTGCCAGCAGTGAATTCAGGAGGGGAGACTATGGCGAGCAGTACTTC.

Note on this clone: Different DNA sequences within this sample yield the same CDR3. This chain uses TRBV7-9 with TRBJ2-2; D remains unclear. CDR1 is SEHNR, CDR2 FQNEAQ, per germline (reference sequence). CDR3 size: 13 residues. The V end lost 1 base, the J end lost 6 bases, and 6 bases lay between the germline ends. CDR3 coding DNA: TGTGCCAGCAGCTTAGTTGGTCCCGGGGAGCTGTTTTTT. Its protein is CASSLVGPGELFF. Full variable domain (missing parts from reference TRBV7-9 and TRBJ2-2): DTGVSQNPRHKITKRGQNVTFRCDPISEHNRLYWYRQTLGQGPEFLTYFQNEAQLEKSRLLSDRFSAERPKGSFSTLEIQRTEQGDSAMYLCASSLVGPGELFFGEGSRLTVL.

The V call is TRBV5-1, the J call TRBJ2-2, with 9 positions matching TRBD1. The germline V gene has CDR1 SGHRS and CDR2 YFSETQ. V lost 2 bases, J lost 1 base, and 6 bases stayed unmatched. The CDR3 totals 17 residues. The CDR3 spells CASSLTGTGLNTGELFF. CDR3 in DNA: TGCGCCAGCAGCTTAACCGGGACAGGGCTGAACACCGGGGAGCTGTTTTTT.

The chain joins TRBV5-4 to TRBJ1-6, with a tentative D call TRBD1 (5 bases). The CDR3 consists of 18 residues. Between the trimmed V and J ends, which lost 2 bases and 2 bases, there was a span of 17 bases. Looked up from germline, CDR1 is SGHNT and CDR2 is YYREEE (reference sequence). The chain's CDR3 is CASSFQTRTRAYNSPLHF. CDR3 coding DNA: TGTGCCAGCAGCTTTCAAACCAGGACCAGGGCCTATAATTCACCCCTCCACTTT.

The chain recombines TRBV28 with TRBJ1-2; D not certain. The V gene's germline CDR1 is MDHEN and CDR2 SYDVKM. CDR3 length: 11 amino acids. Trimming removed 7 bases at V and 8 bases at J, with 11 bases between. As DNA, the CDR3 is TGTGCCAGCACTGGGCGGGAAGGCTACACCTTC. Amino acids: CASTGREGYTF.

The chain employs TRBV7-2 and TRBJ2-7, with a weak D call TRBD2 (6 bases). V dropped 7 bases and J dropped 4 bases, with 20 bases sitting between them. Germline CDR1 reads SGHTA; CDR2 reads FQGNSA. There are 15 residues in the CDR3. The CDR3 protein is CASTIGASGGYEQYF. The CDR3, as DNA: TGTGCCAGCACCATAGGGGCTAGTGGGGGGTACGAGCAGTACTTC.

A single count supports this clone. CDR3 coding DNA: TGTGCCAGCAGCCCGGGACAGCCGAACACCGGGGAGCTGTTTTTT. Its translation is CASSPGQPNTGELFF. The rearrangement joins TRBV7-9 to TRBJ2-2; TRBD1 agrees at 7 bases. The CDR3 covers 15 residues. Germline CDR1 SEHNR, CDR2 FQNEAQ (reference sequence). The ends lost 5 bases at V and 0 bases at J; junction bases unmatched: 3.

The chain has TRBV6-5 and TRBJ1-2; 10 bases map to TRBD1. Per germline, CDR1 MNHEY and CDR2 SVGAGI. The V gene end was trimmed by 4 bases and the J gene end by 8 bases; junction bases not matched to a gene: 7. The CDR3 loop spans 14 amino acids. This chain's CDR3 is CASSSGQGVRGYTF. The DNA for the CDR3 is TGTGCCAGCAGTTCCGGACAGGGGGTTAGGGGCTACACCTTC.